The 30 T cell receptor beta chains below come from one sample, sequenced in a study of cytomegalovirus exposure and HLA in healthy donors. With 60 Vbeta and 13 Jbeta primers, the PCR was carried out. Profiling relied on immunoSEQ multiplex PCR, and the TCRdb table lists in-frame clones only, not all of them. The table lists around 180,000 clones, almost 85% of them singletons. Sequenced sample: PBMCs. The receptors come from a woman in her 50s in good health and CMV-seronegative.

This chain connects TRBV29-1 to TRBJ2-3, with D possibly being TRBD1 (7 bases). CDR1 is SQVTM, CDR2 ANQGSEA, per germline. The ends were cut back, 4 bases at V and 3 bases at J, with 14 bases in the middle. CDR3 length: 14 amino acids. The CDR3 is CSVVQGRGTDTQYF. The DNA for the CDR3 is TGCAGCGTTGTACAGGGGCGGGGAACAGATACGCAGTATTTT.

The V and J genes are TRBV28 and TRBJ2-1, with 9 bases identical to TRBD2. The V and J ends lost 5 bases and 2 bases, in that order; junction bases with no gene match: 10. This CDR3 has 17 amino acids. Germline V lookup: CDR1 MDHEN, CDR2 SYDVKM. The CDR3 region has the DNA TGTGCCAGCAGTCGGTTTAGCGGGAGAGGAACCTACAATGAGCAGTTCTTC. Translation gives CASSRFSGRGTYNEQFF.

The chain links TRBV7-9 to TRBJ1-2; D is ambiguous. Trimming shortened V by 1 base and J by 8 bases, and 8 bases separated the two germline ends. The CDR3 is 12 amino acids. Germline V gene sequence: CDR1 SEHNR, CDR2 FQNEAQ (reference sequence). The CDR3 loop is CASSLVERGYTF. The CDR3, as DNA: TGTGCCAGCAGCTTAGTAGAGCGCGGCTACACCTTC.

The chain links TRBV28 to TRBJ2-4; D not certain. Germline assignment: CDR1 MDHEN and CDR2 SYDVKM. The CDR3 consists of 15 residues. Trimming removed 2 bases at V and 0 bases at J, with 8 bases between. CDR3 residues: CASSLLVGAKNIQYF. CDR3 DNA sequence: TGTGCCAGCAGTTTACTAGTTGGAGCCAAAAACATTCAGTACTTC.

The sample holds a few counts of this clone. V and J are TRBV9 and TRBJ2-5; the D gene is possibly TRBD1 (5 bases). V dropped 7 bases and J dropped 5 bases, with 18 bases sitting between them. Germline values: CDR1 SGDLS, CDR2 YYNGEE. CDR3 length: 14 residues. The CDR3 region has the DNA TGTGCCAGCCAATCATCAGGCCCAGGGGAGACCCAGTACTTC. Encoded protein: CASQSSGPGETQYF. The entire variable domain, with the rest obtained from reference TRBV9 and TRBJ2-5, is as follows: DSGVTQTPKHLITATGQRVTLRCSPRSGDLSVYWYQQSLDQGLQFLIQYYNGEERAKGNILERFSAQQFPDLHSELNLSSLELGDSALYFCASQSSGPGETQYFGPGTRLLVL.

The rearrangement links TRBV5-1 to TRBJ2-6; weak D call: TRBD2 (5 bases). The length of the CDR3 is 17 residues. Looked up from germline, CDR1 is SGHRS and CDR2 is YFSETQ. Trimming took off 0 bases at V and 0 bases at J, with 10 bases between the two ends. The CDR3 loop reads CASSLGAGDSGANVLTF. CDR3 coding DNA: TGCGCCAGCAGCTTGGGGGCCGGGGACTCTGGGGCCAACGTCCTGACTTTC.

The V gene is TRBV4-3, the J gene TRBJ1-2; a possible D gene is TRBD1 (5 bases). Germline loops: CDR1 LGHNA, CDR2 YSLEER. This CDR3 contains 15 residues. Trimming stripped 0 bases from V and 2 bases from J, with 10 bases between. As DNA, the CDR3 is TGCGCCAGCAGCCAAGATGGCAGGGTGAACTATGGCTACACCTTC. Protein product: CASSQDGRVNYGYTF.

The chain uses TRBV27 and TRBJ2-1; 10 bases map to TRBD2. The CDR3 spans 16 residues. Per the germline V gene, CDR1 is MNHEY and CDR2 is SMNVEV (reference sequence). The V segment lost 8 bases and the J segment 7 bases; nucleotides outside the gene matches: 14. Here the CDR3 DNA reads TGTGCCAGCGGGCTAGCGGGGGAAAGCGGAGGGAATGAGCAGTTCTTC. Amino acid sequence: CASGLAGESGGNEQFF.

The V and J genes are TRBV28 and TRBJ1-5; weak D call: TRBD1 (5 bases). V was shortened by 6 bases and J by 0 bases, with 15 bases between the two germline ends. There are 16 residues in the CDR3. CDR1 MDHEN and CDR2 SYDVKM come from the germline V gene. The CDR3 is CASSRDYQPSNQPQHF. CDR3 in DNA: TGTGCCAGCAGCCGGGACTATCAGCCTAGCAATCAGCCCCAGCATTTT.

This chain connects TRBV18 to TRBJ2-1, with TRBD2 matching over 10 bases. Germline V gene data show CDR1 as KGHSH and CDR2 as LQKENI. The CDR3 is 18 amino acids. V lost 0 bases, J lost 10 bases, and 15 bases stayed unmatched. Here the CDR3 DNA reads TGTGCCAGCTCACCACCGGGAACAGCGGGAGGGCTTAAAGGGGAGCAGTTCTTC. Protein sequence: CASSPPGTAGGLKGEQFF. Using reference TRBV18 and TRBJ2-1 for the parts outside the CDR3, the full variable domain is NAGVMQNPRHLVRRRGQEARLRCSPMKGHSHVYWYRQLPEEGLKFMVYLQKENIIDESGMPKERFSAEFPKEGPSILRIQQVVRGDSAAYFCASSPPGTAGGLKGEQFFGPGTRLTVL.

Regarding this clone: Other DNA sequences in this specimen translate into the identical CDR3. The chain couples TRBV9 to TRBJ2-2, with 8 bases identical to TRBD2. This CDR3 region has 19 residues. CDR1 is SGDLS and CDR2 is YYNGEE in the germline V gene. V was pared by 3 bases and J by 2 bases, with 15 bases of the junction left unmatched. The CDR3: CASSAPVAGGRRNTGELFF. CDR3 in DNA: TGTGCCAGCAGCGCACCTGTGGCGGGAGGCCGAAGAAACACCGGGGAGCTGTTTTTT.

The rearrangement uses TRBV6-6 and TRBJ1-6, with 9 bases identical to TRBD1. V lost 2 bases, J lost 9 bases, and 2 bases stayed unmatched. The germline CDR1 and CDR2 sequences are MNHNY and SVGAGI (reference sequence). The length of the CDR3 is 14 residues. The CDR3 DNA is TGTGCCAGCAGTTACGGGACAGGGTCTTCACCCCTCCACTTT. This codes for CASSYGTGSSPLHF.

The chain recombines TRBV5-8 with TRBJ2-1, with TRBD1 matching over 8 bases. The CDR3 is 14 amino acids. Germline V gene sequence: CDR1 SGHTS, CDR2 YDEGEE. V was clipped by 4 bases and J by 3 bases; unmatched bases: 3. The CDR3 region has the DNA TGTGCCAGCAGCCCAGGACAGGGCTACAATGAGCAGTTCTTC. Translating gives CASSPGQGYNEQFF. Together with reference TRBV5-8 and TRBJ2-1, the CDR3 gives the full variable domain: EAGVTQSPTHLIKTRGQQATLRCSPISGHTSVYWYQQALGLGLQFLLWYDEGEERNRGNFPPRFSGRQFPNYSSELNVNALELEDSALYLCASSPGQGYNEQFFGPGTRLTVL.

The CDR3 is CASSLGGGNYEQYF. DNA of the CDR3: TGTGCCAGCAGCCTAGGGGGGGGAAACTACGAGCAGTACTTC. The rearrangement joins TRBV7-2 to TRBJ2-7, with a tentative D call TRBD2 (7 bases). The CDR3 spans 14 residues. Germline V gives CDR1 SGHTA, CDR2 FQGNSA. Deletions cut 5 bases from V and 3 bases from J, with 14 bases between.

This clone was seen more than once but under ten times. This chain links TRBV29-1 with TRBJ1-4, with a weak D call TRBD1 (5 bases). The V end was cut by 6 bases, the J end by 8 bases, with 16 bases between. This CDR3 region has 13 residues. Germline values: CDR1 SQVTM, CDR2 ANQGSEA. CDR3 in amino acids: CSVRRTRGEKLFF. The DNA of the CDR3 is TGCAGCGTCCGGAGAACTCGGGGGGAAAAACTGTTTTTT.

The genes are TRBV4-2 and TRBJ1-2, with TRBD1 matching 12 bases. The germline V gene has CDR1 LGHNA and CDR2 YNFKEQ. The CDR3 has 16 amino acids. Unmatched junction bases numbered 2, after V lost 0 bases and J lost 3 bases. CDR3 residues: CASSQEGTGGDYGYTF. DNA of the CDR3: TGTGCCAGCAGCCAAGAGGGGACAGGGGGCGACTATGGCTACACCTTC.

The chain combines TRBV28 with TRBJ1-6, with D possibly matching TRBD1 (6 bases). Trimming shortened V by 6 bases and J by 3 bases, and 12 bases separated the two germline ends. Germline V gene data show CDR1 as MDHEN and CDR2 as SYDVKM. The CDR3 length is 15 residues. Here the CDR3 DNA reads TGTGCCAGCAGCCGTCTACAGGGCTATAATTCACCCCTCCACTTT. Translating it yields CASSRLQGYNSPLHF.

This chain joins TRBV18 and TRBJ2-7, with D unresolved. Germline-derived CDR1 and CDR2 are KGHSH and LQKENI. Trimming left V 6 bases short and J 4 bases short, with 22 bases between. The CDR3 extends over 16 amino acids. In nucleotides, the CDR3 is TGTGCCAGCTCCCCTCAAGCAGCGACTCCTTTGTACGAGCAGTACTTC. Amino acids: CASSPQAATPLYEQYF.

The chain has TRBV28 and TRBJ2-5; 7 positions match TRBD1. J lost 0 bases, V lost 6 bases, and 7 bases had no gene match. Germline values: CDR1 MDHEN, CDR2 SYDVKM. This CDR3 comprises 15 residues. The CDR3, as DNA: TGTGCCAGCAGATCAAGACAGGGCTACCAAGAGACCCAGTACTTC. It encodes CASRSRQGYQETQYF. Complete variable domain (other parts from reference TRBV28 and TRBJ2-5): DVKVTQSSRYLVKRTGEKVFLECVQDMDHENMFWYRQDPGLGLRLIYFSYDVKMKEKGDIPEGYSVSREKKERFSLILESASTNQTSMYLCASRSRQGYQETQYFGPGTRLLVL.

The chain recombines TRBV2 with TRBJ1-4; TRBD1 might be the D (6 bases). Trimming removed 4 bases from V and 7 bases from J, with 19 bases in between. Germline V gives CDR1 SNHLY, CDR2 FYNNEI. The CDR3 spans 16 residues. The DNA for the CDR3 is TGTGCCAGCAGTGGACGTCGGGGGGGGCGGCCTGAAAAACTGTTTTTT. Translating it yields CASSGRRGGRPEKLFF.

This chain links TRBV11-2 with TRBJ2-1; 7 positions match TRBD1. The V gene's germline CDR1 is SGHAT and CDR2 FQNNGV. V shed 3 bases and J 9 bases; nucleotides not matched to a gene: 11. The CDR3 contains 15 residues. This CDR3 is CASSFDRDMVGEQFF. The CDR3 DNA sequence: TGTGCCAGCAGCTTCGACAGGGACATGGTGGGTGAGCAGTTCTTC.

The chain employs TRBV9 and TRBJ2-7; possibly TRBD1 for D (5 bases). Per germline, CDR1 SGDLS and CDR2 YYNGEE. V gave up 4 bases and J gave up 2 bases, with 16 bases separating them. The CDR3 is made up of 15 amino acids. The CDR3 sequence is CASSLGQGTTYEQYF. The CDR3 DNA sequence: TGTGCCAGCAGCCTGGGCCAGGGAACGACCTACGAGCAGTACTTC.

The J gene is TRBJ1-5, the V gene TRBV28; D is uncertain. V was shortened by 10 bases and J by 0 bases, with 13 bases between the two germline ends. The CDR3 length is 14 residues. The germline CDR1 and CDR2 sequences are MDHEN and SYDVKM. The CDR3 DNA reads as TGTGCCACCGAGCTATTACTTAGCAATCAGCCCCAGCATTTT. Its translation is CATELLLSNQPQHF.

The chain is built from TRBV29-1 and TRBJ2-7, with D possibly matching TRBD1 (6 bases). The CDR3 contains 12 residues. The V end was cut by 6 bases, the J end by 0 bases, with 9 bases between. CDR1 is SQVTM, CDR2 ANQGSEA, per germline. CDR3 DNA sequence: TGCAGCGTGAGGACAGACTCCTACGAGCAGTACTTC. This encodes CSVRTDSYEQYF.

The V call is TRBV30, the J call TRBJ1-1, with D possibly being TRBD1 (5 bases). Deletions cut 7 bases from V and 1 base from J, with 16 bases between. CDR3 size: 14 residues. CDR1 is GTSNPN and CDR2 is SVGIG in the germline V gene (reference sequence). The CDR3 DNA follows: TGTGCCTCCGATCTGGGACTCACGAACACTGAAGCTTTCTTT. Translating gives CASDLGLTNTEAFF. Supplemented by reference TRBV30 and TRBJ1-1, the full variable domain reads SQTIHQWPATLVQPVGSPLSLECTVEGTSNPNLYWYRQAAGRGLQLLFYSVGIGQISSEVPQNLSASRPQDRQFILSSKKLLLSDSGFYLCASDLGLTNTEAFFGQGTRLTVV.

The CDR3 coding sequence is TGTGCCAGCAGTACTCAGGGAGGGCAGGTGAACACTGAAGCTTTCTTT. Its translation is CASSTQGGQVNTEAFF. The chain couples TRBV2 to TRBJ1-1, with D maybe TRBD1 (5 bases). Trimming left V 5 bases short and J 0 bases short, with 16 bases between. CDR3 length: 16 residues. The V gene's germline CDR1 is SNHLY and CDR2 FYNNEI.

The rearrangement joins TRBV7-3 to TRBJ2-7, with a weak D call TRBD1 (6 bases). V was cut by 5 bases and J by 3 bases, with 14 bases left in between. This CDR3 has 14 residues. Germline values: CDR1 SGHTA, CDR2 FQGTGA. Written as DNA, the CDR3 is TGTGCCAGCAGCCCCTCCCGGGACAACTACGAGCAGTACTTC. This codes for CASSPSRDNYEQYF.

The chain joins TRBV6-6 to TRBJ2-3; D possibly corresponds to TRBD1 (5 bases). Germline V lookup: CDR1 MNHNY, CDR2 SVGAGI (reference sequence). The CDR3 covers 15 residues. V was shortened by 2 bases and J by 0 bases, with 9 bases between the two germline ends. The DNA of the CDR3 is TGTGCCAGCAGTTACAGGACATCAAGCACAGATACGCAGTATTTT. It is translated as CASSYRTSSTDTQYF.

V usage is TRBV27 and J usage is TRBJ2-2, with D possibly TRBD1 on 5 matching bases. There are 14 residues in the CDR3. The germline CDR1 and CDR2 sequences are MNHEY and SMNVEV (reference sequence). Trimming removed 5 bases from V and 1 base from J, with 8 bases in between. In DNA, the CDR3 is TGTGCCAGCAGTGGGGCCTGGAACACCGGGGAGCTGTTTTTT. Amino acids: CASSGAWNTGELFF.

Written as DNA, the CDR3 is TGTGCCAGCAGCCAAGAACTAGGGTCGACTAGCGGGAGTCCCTACGAGCAGTACTTC. Its protein product is CASSQELGSTSGSPYEQYF. The chain uses TRBV14 and TRBJ2-7, with 12 nucleotides matching TRBD2. This CDR3 is 19 amino acids long. With V trimmed by 0 bases and J by 2 bases, 11 bases remained unmatched. CDR1 and CDR2 from the germline V gene are SGHDN and FVKESK.